This TCR beta chain was recovered during a study of shared clonotypes between healthy human individuals. The CDR3 runs 16 residues. V was shortened by 0 bases and J by 4 bases, with 15 bases between the two germline ends. Germline V gene lookup returns CDR1 SGHAT and CDR2 FQNNGV. Clones were sequenced by immunoSEQ multiplex PCR, and TCRdb holds only the in-frame ones, with some missing. The sample yields over a million clones, 60% to 80% seen once. This chain joins TRBV11-2 and TRBJ2-5; D not resolved. Sequenced input: memory CD4+ T cells sorted from blood. Described subset: CD45RA-negative fraction. This clonotype originated in a man aged 18 to 29 in good health. The CDR3 region is CASSLDRSRSAETQYF. DNA for the CDR3: TGTGCCAGCAGCTTAGATCGCTCGCGATCCGCAGAGACCCAGTACTTC.